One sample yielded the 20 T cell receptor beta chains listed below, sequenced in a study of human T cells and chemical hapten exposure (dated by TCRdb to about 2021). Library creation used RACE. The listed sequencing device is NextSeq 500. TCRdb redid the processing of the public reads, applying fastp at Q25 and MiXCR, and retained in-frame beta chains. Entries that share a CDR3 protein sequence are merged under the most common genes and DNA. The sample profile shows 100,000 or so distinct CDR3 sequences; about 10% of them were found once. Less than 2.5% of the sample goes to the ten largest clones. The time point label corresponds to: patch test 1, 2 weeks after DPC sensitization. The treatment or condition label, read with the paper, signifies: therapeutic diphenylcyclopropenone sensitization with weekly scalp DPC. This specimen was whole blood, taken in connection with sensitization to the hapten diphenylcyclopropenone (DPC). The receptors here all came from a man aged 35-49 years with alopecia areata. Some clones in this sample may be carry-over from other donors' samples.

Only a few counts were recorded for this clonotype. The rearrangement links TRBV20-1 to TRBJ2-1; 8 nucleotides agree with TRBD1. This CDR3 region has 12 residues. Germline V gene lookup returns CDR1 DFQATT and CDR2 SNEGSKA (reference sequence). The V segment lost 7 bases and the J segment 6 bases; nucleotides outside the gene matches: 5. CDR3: CSVQGAGNEQFF. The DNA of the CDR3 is TGCAGTGTCCAGGGGGCGGGCAATGAGCAGTTCTTC.

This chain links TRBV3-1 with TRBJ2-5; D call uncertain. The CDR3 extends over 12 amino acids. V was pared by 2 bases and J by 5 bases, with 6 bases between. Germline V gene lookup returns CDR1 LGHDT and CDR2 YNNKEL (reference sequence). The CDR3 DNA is TGTGCCAGCAGCCAACTATCGGAGACCCAGTACTTC. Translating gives CASSQLSETQYF.

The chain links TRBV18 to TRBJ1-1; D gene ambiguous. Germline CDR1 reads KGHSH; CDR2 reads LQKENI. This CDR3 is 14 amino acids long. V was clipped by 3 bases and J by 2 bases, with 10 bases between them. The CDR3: CASSPGSGNTEAFF. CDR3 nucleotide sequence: TGTGCCAGCTCACCGGGGAGTGGAAACACTGAAGCTTTCTTT.

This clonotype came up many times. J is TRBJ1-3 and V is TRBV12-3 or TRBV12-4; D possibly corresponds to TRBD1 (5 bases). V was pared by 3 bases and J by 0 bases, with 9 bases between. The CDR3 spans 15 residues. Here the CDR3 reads CASSLRDLSGNTIYF. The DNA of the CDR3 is TGTGCCAGCAGTTTGAGGGACCTCTCTGGAAACACCATATATTTT.

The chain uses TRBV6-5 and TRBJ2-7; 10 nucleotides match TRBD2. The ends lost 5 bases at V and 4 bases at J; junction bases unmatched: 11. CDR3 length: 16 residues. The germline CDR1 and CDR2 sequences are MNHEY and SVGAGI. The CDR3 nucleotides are TGTGCCAGCAGTCCTCAACTAGCGGGAATGGCGTACGAGCAGTACGTC. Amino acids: CASSPQLAGMAYEQYV.

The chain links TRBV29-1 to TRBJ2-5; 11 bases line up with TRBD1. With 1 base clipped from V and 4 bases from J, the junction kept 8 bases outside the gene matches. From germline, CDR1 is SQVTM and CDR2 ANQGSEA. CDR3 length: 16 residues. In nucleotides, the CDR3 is TGCAGCGTTGAAGTACTAGGACAGGGGGCTCGAGAGACCCAGTACTTC. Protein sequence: CSVEVLGQGARETQYF. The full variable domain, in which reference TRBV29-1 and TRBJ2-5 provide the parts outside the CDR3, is SAVISQKPSRDICQRGTSLTIQCQVDSQVTMMFWYRQQPGQSLTLIATANQGSEATYESGFVIDKFPISRPNLTFSTLTVSNMSPEDSSIYLCSVEVLGQGARETQYFGPGTRLLVL.

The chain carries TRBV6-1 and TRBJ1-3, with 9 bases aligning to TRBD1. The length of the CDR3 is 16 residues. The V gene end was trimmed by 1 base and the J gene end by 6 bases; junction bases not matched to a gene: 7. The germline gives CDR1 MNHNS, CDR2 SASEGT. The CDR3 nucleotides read TGTGCCAGCAGTGAAGGAGCCGGGACAGGGTTAAACACCATATATTTT. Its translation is CASSEGAGTGLNTIYF.

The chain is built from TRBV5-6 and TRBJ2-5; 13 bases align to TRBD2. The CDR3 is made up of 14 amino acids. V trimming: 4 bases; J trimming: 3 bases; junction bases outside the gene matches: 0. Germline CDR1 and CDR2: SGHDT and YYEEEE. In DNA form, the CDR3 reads TGTGCCAGCAGCGGACTAGCGGGAGAAGAGACCCAGTACTTC. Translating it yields CASSGLAGEETQYF.

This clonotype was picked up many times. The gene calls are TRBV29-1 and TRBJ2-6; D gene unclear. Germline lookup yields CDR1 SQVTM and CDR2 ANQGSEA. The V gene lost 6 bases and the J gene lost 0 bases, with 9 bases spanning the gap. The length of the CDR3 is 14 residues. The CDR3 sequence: CSVYTVSGANVLTF. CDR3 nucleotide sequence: TGCAGCGTCTACACAGTCTCTGGGGCCAACGTCCTGACTTTC.

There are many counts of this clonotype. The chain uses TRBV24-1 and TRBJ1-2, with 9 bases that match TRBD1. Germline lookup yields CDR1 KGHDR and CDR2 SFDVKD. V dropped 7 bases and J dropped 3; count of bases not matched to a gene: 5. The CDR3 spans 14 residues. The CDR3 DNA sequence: TGTGCCACCAGCTACCGGGACAGGGACTATGGCTACACCTTC. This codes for CATSYRDRDYGYTF.

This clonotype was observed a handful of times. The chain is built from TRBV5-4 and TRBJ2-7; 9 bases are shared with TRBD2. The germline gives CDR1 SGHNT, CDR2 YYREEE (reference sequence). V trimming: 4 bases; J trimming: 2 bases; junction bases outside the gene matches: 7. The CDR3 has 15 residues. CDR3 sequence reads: CASSASGRWPYEQYF. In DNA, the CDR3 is TGTGCCAGCAGCGCAAGCGGGAGGTGGCCCTACGAGCAGTACTTC.

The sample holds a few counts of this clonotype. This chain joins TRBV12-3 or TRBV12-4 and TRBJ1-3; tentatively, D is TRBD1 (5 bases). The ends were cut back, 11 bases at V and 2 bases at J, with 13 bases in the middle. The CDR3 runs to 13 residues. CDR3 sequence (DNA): TGTGCCGGCAAGGAGGGGCCTGGAAACACCATATATTTT. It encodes CAGKEGPGNTIYF.

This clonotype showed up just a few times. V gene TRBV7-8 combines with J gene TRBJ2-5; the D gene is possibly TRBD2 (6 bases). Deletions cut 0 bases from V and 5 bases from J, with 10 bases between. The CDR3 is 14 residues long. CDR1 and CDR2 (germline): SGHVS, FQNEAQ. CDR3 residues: CASSLAGGVETQYF. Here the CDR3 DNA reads TGTGCCAGCAGCTTAGCGGGCGGGGTTGAGACCCAGTACTTC. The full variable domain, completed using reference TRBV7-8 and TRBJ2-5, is GAGVSQSPRYKVAKRGQDVALRCDPISGHVSLFWYQQALGQGPEFLTYFQNEAQLDKSGLPSDRFFAERPEGSVSTLKIQRTQQEDSAVYLCASSLAGGVETQYFGPGTRLLVL.

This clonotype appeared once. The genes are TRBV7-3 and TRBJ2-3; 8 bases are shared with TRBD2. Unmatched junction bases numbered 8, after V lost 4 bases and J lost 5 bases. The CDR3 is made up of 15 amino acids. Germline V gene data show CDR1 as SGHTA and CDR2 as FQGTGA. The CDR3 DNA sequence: TGTGCCAGCAGCTCCCAGACTAGCGTGGGAGATACGCAGTATTTT. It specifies CASSSQTSVGDTQYF.

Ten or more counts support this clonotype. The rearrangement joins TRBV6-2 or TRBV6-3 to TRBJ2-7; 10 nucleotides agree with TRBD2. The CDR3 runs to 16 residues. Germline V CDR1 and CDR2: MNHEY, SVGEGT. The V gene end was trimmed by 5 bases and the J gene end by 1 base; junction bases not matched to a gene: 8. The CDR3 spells CASSTPGLAKSYEQYV. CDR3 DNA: TGTGCCAGCAGTACACCGGGACTAGCGAAATCCTACGAGCAGTACGTC.

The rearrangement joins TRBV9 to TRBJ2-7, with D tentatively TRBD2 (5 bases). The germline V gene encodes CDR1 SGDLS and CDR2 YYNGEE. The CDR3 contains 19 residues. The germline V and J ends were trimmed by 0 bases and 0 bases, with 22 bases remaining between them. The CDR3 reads CASSVAERYRSRISYEQYV. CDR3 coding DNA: TGTGCCAGCAGCGTAGCTGAGCGGTATAGGTCTCGGATCTCCTACGAGCAGTACGTC.

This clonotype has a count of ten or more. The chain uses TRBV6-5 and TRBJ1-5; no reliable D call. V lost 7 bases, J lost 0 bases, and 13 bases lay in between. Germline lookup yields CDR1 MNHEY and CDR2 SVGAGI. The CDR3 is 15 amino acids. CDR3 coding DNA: TGTGCCAGCAAGATCCGGGAGTATAGCAATCAGCCCCAGCATTTT. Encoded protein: CASKIREYSNQPQHF.

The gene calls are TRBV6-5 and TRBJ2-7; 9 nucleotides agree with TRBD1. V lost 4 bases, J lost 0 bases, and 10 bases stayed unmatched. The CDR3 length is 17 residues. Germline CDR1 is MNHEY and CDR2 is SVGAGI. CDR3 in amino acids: CASSFSGPTGGSYEQYF. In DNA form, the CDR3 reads TGTGCCAGCAGTTTCTCCGGGCCGACAGGGGGCTCCTACGAGCAGTACTTC.

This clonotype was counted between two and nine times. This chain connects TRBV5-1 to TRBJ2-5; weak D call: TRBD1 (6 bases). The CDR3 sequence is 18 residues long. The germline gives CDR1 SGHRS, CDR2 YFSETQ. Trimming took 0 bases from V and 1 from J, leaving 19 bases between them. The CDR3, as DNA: TGCGCCAGCAGCTTGGAAGGGCAGGGGATAGGGGGCCAAGAGACCCAGTACTTC. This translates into CASSLEGQGIGGQETQYF.

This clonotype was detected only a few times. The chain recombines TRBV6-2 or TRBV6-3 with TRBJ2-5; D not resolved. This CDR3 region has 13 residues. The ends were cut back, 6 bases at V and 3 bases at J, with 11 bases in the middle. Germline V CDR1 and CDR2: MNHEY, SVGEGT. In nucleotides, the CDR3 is TGTGCCAGCAGCGACACTCCCGAAGAGACCCAGTACTTC. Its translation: CASSDTPEETQYF.